A single sample is the source of the 18 T cell receptor beta chains below, sequenced in a study of blood T cell repertoires in COVID-19. The protocol was immunoSEQ multiplex PCR, while the TCRdb copy is restricted to in-frame clones and leaves out a portion. The sample shows around 180,000 clones, approximately 86% of them seen only once. The sequenced sample consisted of peripheral blood. Receptor source: a man aged 80 or over with COVID-19, enrolled during active disease.

This chain uses TRBV12-5 with TRBJ1-5, with 9 bases fitting TRBD1. Germline lookup yields CDR1 LGHNT and CDR2 FRNRAP. Losses at the gene ends were 8 bases for V and 3 bases for J; bases not matched to a gene: 5. The CDR3 length is 14 residues. The CDR3 nucleotides are TGTGCTAGTCGTGGGACAGGGCCCAATCAGCCCCAGCATTTT. The encoded protein is CASRGTGPNQPQHF.

The gene calls are TRBV5-4 and TRBJ2-5, with D maybe TRBD2 (5 bases). Deletions cut 0 bases from V and 1 base from J, with 10 bases between. CDR1 is SGHNT and CDR2 is YYREEE in the germline V gene (reference sequence). This CDR3 has 15 residues. The CDR3 coding sequence is TGTGCCAGCAGCTTGGGAGCGGATTTCCAAGAGACCCAGTACTTC. It is translated as CASSLGADFQETQYF.

This clone showed up just a few times. The chain couples TRBV4-1 to TRBJ2-3; perhaps TRBD2 as D (5 bases). The V end lost 0 bases, the J end lost 1 base, and 8 bases lay between the germline ends. The V gene's germline CDR1 is MGHRA and CDR2 YSYEKL. This CDR3 region has 15 residues. Here the CDR3 reads CASSQEGRGTDTQYF. The DNA of the CDR3 is TGCGCCAGCAGCCAAGAAGGGCGGGGCACAGATACGCAGTATTTT.

The rearrangement links TRBV9 to TRBJ2-2, with D maybe TRBD1 (5 bases). With 0 bases removed from V and 6 bases from J, the gap between germline ends came to 12 bases. Germline V gives CDR1 SGDLS, CDR2 YYNGEE. The CDR3 contains 15 residues. The CDR3 DNA reads as TGTGCCAGCAGCGTAGATCAGGGTTATCCCGGGGAGCTGTTTTTT. It translates to CASSVDQGYPGELFF.

The chain employs TRBV20-1 and TRBJ1-3; possibly TRBD1 for D (6 bases). CDR3 length equals 11 residues. Germline CDR1 and CDR2: DFQATT and SNEGSKA (reference sequence). The V end lost 5 bases, the J end lost 4 bases, and 6 bases lay between the germline ends. CDR3 sequence reads: CSAGTGNTIYF. The CDR3 DNA reads as TGCAGTGCTGGGACAGGAAACACCATATATTTT.

J is TRBJ2-5 and V is TRBV2; a possible D gene is TRBD1 (6 bases). The germline gives CDR1 SNHLY, CDR2 FYNNEI. The CDR3 covers 13 residues. Trimming shortened V by 1 base and J by 5 bases, and 8 bases separated the two germline ends. The CDR3 region has the DNA TGTGCCAGCAGTGAAGGGGGGCGGGAGACCCAGTACTTC. It yields the protein CASSEGGRETQYF.

The chain has TRBV7-2 and TRBJ2-1, with 10 bases that match TRBD2. Germline lookup yields CDR1 SGHTA and CDR2 FQGNSA. V shed 4 bases and J 5 bases; nucleotides not matched to a gene: 5. The CDR3 totals 15 residues. CDR3: CASSSTSGPNNEQFF. CDR3 in DNA: TGTGCCAGCAGCTCGACTAGCGGGCCAAACAATGAGCAGTTCTTC.

This clone came up once. The chain employs TRBV2 and TRBJ1-6, with 7 nucleotides matching TRBD1. CDR1 is SNHLY, CDR2 FYNNEI, per germline. The junction had 7 bases not matched to a gene; V was cut back by 6 bases and J by 8 bases. CDR3 length equals 14 residues. CDR3 DNA sequence: TGTGCCAGCAGGACCGGGACAGTCCATTCACCCCTCCACTTT. Translation gives CASRTGTVHSPLHF.

This chain joins TRBV7-9 and TRBJ1-5, with a weak D call TRBD1 (6 bases). From germline, CDR1 is SEHNR and CDR2 FQNEAQ (reference sequence). This CDR3 is 16 amino acids long. The V end lost 1 base, the J end lost 5 bases, and 15 bases lay between the germline ends. The CDR3, as DNA: TGTGCCAGCAGCTTAGTGGGCAGGGGTCGGGATCAGCCCCAGCATTTT. This translates into CASSLVGRGRDQPQHF.

There are a few counts of this clone. The CDR3 DNA is TGTGCCACCAGCAGATTATACCGGGACAGACGACAGACGGATAGCAATCAGCCCCAGCATTTT. Translated, it gives CATSRLYRDRRQTDSNQPQHF. This chain joins TRBV15 and TRBJ1-5; 7 bases line up with TRBD1. The CDR3 spans 21 residues. V shed 2 bases, J shed 0 bases, and the junction held 19 bases outside the gene matches. In germline, CDR1 is LNHNV, CDR2 YYDKDF (reference sequence).

This chain joins TRBV5-6 and TRBJ1-3; no definite D call. Trimming shortened V by 0 bases and J by 5 bases, and 12 bases separated the two germline ends. The V gene's germline CDR1 is SGHDT and CDR2 YYEEEE. There are 15 residues in the CDR3. The CDR3 sequence is CASSLEGRSRNTIYF. CDR3 bases: TGTGCCAGCAGCTTGGAAGGCAGGTCGAGAAACACCATATATTTT.

The chain combines TRBV6-1 with TRBJ2-5; 10 bases map to TRBD2. CDR3 length: 14 residues. Germline CDR1 is MNHNS and CDR2 is SASEGT. After removal of 5 bases from V and 7 bases from J, the junction contained 7 bases not matched to a gene. The CDR3 sequence is CASSFTSGDGTQYF. The CDR3 DNA follows: TGTGCCAGCAGTTTTACTAGCGGGGACGGGACCCAGTACTTC.

This clone was detected once. The rearrangement uses TRBV6-1 and TRBJ1-2, with TRBD1 matching over 9 bases. V dropped 4 bases and J dropped 6; count of bases not matched to a gene: 15. The germline V gene has CDR1 MNHNS and CDR2 SASEGT. The CDR3 covers 17 residues. CDR3 loop: CASSAGQGLANIHGYTF. CDR3 DNA sequence: TGTGCCAGCAGTGCGGGACAGGGCCTCGCTAACATCCATGGCTACACCTTC.

This clone showed up just once. The genes are TRBV24-1 and TRBJ2-1; D is uncertain. The V end was cut by 6 bases, the J end by 6 bases, with 14 bases between. CDR1 and CDR2 from the germline V gene are KGHDR and SFDVKD. The CDR3 contains 14 residues. CDR3 bases: TGTGCCACCAGTAACCAGGTGATTACCAATGAGCAGTTCTTC. This sequence encodes CATSNQVITNEQFF.

This sequence joins TRBV24-1 and TRBJ2-3; no firm D call. Germline V lookup: CDR1 KGHDR, CDR2 SFDVKD. This CDR3 is built from 13 residues. The V and J ends lost 3 bases and 2 bases respectively, with 5 bases between them. In DNA, the CDR3 is TGTGCCACCAGTGATCCAGACACAGATACGCAGTATTTT. Protein product: CATSDPDTDTQYF.

This clone was counted a single time. The rearrangement links TRBV18 to TRBJ2-6; D is perhaps TRBD1 (6 bases). The CDR3 has 17 residues. Germline CDR1 KGHSH, CDR2 LQKENI. The ends were cut back, 6 bases at V and 3 bases at J, with 18 bases in the middle. The DNA for the CDR3 is TGTGCCAGCTCCACTCCTCAGGGGCTGAGTGGGGCCAACGTCCTGACTTTC. The encoded protein is CASSTPQGLSGANVLTF.

This sequence joins TRBV6-2 or TRBV6-3 and TRBJ1-2; 9 bases map to TRBD1. The V segment lost 6 bases and the J segment 6 bases; nucleotides outside the gene matches: 5. CDR1 is MNHEY and CDR2 is SVGEGT in the germline V gene. This CDR3 spans 13 amino acids. This chain's CDR3 is CASSPTGGDGYTF. DNA for the CDR3: TGTGCCAGCAGCCCGACAGGGGGGGATGGCTACACCTTC.

This sequence joins TRBV2 and TRBJ1-1; D remains unclear. Germline assignment: CDR1 SNHLY and CDR2 FYNNEI. Trimming shortened V by 7 bases and J by 1 base, and 16 bases separated the two germline ends. This CDR3 comprises 15 residues. The CDR3 spells CASTPPRAGNTEAFF. In nucleotides, the CDR3 is TGTGCCAGCACCCCGCCCCGGGCGGGGAACACTGAAGCTTTCTTT.